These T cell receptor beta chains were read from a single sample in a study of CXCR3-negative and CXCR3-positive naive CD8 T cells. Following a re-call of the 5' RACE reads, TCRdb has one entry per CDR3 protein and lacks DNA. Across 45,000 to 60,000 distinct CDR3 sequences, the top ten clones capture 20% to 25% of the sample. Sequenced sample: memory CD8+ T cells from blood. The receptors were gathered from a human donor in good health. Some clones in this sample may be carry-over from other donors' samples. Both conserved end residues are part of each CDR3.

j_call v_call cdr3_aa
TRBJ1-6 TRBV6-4 CASSPQGADNSPLHF
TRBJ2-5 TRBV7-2 CASSSSGAQETQYF
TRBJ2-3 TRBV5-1 CASSGFGAGTDTQYF
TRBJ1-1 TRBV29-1 CSVRTPATEAFF
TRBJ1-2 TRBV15 CATSRGVGYTF
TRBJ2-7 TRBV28 CASRGESSYEQYF
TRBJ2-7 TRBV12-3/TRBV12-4 CASSSSWEQYF
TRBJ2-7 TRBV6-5 CASSYSLGWGTSGSYEQYF
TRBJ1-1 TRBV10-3 CAISEGPENTEAFF
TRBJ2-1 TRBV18 CASSLTGTQGLNEQFF
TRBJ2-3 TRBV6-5 CASSQLAGDADTQYF
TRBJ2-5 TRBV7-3 CASSFGTGGLETQYF
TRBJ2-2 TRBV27 CASSFGISAGELFF
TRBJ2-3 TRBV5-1 CASSLVLSGSTDTQYF
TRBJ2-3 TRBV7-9 CASRQAHDTQYF
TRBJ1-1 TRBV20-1 CSAERGDRATEAFF
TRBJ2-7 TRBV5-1 CASSPGAGGYEQYF
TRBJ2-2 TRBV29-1 CSAPGLLATGELFF
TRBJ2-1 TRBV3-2 CASGDALWGSYNEQFF
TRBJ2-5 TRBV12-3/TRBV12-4 CASSLPTEGLGVFQETQYF
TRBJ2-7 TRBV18 CASSLPGQAREQYF
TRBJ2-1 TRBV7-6 CASSFPGQGYNEQFF
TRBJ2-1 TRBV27 CASTLSYNGLYNEQFF
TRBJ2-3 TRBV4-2 CASSQELGGGHTDTQYF
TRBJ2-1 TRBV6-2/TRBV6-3 CASSWVGQGPLDEQFF
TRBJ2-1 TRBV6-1 CASSPLAGGDNEQFF
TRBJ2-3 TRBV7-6 CASSLIAGGPSDTQYF
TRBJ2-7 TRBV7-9 CARSPPGLATYEQYF
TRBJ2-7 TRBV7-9 CASSLAGGVREQYF
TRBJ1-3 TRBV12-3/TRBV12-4 CASSSFGLSSGNTIYF
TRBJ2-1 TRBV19 CASSTALGNEQFF
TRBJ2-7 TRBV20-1 CSARVGGWEQYF
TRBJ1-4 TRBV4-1 CASSQDWFNEKLFF
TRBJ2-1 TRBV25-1 CATRTAYNEQFF
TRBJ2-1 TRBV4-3 CASSQDGNRYNEQFF
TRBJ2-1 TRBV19 CASSILRSEQFF
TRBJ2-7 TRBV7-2 CASSGRDRPQDEQYF
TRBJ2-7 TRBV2 CASSLPGQGVHEQYF
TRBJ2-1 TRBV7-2 CASSLVGGGPYNEQFF
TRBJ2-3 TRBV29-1 CSVGLIQRGYDTQYF
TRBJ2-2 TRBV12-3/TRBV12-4 CASSFGPGGAGAITGELFF
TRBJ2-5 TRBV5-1 CASSLVGDQETQYF
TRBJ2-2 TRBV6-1 CASSLTSDTGELFF
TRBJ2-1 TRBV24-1 CAISRGYNEQFF
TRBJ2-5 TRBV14 CASSQEEGGETQYF
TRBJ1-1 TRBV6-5 CASSYTGQITEAFF
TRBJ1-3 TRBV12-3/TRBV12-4 CASSILTVSGNTIYF
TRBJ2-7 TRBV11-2 CASSSTSDRTYEQYF
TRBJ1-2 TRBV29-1 CSVEGRERTLGMAF
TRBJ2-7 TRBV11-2 CASSLGRGGVTYEQYF
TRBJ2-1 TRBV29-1 CSVEDGQESSYNEQFF
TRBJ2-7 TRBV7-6 CASSLGDGSYEQYF
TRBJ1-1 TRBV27 CASSSLGNTEAFF
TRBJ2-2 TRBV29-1 CSVEEEGGGAAGELFF